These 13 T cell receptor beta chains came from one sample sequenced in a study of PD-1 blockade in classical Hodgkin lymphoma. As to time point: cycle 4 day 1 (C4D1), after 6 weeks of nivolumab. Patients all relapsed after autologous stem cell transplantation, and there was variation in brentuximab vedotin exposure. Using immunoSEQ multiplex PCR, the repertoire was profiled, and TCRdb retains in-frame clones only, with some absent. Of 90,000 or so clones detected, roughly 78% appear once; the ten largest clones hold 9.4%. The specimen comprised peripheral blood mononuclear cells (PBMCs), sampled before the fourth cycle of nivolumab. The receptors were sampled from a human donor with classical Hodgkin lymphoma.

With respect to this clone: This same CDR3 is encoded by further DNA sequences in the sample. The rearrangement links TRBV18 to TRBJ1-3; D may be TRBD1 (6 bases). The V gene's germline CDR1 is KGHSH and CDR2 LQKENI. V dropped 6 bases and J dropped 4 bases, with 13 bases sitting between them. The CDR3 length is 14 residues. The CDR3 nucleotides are TGTGCCAGCTCTCCGACAGGTTACGGAAACACCATATATTTT. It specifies CASSPTGYGNTIYF.

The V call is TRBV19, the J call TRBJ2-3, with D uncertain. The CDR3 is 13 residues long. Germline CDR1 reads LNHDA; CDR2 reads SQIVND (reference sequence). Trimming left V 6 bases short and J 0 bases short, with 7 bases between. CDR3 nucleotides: TGTGCCAGTAGCCTAGGTAGCACAGATACGCAGTATTTT. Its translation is CASSLGSTDTQYF.

Here the CDR3 DNA reads TGTGCCAGCAGTTACTCAGCAGGGTCCGGAAACACCATATATTTT. Protein sequence: CASSYSAGSGNTIYF. The rearrangement uses TRBV6-5 and TRBJ1-3; tentative D call: TRBD1 (5 bases). The CDR3 sequence is 15 residues long. The V end was cut by 0 bases, the J end by 4 bases, with 10 bases between. CDR1 is MNHEY, CDR2 SVGAGI, per germline.

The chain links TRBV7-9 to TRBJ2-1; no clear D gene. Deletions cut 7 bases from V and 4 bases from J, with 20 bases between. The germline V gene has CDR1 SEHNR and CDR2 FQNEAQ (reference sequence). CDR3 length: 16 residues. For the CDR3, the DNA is TGTGCCAGCATTCCACCACGTAGGGATGCGTACAATGAGCAGTTCTTC. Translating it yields CASIPPRRDAYNEQFF.

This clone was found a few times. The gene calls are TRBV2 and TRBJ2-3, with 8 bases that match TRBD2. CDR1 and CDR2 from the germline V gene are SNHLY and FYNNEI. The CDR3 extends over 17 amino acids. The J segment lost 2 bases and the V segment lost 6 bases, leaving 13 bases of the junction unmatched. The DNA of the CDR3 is TGTGCCAGCAGAAAACAACCCGGGGGGGCCTACACAGATACGCAGTATTTT. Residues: CASRKQPGGAYTDTQYF.

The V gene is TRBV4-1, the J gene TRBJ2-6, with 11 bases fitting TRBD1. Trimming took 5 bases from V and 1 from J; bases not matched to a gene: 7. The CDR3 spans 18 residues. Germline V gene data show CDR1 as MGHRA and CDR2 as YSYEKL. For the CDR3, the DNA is TGCGCCAGCAGCACAACCGGGACAGGGGGTTCTGGGGCCAACGTCCTGACTTTC. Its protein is CASSTTGTGGSGANVLTF.

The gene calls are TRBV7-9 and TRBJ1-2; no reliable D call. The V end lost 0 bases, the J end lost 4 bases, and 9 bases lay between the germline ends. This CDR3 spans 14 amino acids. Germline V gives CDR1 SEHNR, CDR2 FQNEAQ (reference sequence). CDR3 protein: CASSLARRGYGYTF. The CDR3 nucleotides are TGTGCCAGCAGCTTAGCGCGACGAGGCTATGGCTACACCTTC.

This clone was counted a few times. The chain's CDR3 is CASSMVEVIGQADEKLFF. The DNA of the CDR3 is TGTGCCAGTAGTATGGTAGAGGTAATAGGACAGGCGGATGAAAAACTGTTTTTT. This chain connects TRBV19 to TRBJ1-4, with 7 bases identical to TRBD1. V lost 3 bases to trimming and J lost 6 bases; unmatched junction nucleotides: 16. This CDR3 region has 18 residues. Per germline, CDR1 LNHDA and CDR2 SQIVND (reference sequence).

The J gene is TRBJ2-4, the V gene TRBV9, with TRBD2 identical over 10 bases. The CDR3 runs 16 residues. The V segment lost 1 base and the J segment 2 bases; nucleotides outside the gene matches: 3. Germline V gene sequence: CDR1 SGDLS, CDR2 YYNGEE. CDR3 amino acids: CASSVIAGGSKNIQYF. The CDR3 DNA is TGTGCCAGCAGCGTAATAGCGGGAGGTTCCAAAAACATTCAGTACTTC.

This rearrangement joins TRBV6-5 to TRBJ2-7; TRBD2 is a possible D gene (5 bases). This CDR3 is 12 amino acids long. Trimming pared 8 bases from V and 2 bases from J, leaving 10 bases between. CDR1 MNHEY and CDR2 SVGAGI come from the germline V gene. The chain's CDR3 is CASGRGAYEQYF. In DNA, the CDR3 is TGTGCCAGCGGCCGGGGAGCCTACGAGCAGTACTTC.

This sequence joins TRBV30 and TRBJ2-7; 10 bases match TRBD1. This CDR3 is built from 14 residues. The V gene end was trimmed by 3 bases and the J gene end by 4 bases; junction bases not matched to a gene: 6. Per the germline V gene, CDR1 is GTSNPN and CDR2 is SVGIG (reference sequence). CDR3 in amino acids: CAWSDRGQLYEQYF. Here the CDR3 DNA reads TGTGCCTGGAGCGACAGGGGGCAATTGTACGAGCAGTACTTC.

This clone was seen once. CDR3 region: CASLDNTDTQYF. The CDR3 DNA follows: TGTGCCAGCTTAGACAACACAGATACGCAGTATTTT. The chain combines TRBV6-1 with TRBJ2-3, with no clear D. Germline assignment: CDR1 MNHNS and CDR2 SASEGT. There are 12 residues in the CDR3. Trimming removed 8 bases from V and 2 bases from J, with 8 bases in between.

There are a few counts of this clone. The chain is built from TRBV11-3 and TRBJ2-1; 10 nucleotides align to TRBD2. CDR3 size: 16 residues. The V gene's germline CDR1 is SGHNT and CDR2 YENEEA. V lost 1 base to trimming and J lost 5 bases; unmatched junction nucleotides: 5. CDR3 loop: CASSLGRLAGHNEQFF. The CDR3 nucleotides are TGTGCCAGCAGCTTAGGAAGACTAGCGGGTCACAATGAGCAGTTCTTC.